Following are 32 T cell receptor beta chains from one sample sequenced in a study of blood T cell repertoires in COVID-19. Sequencing was performed with immunoSEQ multiplex PCR; in TCRdb, only in-frame clones are kept and a portion is missing. The data contain about 280,000 clones, about nine tenths of them singletons. Sample: peripheral blood. Receptor source: a woman between 45 and 60 years old who had recovered from COVID-19.

As to this clone: Other DNA sequences in the same sample also yield this CDR3. V gene TRBV3-1 (or the pseudogene TRBV3-2) combines with J gene TRBJ1-5; D is possibly TRBD1 (6 bases). Trimming took off 0 bases at V and 1 base at J, with 7 bases between the two ends. The CDR3 contains 15 residues. The germline V gene has CDR1 LGHDT and CDR2 YNNKEL (reference sequence). CDR3 sequence: CASSQDRGSNQPQHF. CDR3 DNA sequence: TGTGCCAGCAGCCAAGACAGGGGAAGCAATCAGCCCCAGCATTTT.

This chain joins TRBV10-1 and TRBJ2-7; no clear D. Germline loops: CDR1 WNHNN, CDR2 SYGVQD (reference sequence). The V end lost 8 bases, the J end lost 7 bases, and 21 bases lay between the germline ends. The CDR3 covers 14 residues. The CDR3 coding sequence is TGCGCCAGCTTGAGTTTACAGAACCCTAAGGAGCAGTACTTC. It codes for CASLSLQNPKEQYF.

This chain connects TRBV2 to TRBJ1-4; D remains ambiguous. In germline, CDR1 is SNHLY, CDR2 FYNNEI. V was pared by 7 bases and J by 7 bases, with 16 bases between. This CDR3 spans 14 amino acids. The CDR3 region has the DNA TGTGCCAGCACCACCATTACCACCAGTGAAAAACTGTTTTTT. This codes for CASTTITTSEKLFF.

The chain couples TRBV9 to TRBJ1-6; no clear D. Looked up from germline, CDR1 is SGDLS and CDR2 is YYNGEE. This CDR3 contains 18 residues. Trimming pared 5 bases from V and 7 bases from J, leaving 25 bases between. CDR3 residues: CASSHQKGKLEKNSPLHF. The CDR3 DNA reads TGTGCCAGCAGTCATCAGAAGGGTAAACTAGAAAAGAATTCACCCCTCCACTTT.

This sequence joins TRBV9 and TRBJ2-3; 7 bases align to TRBD2. V dropped 3 bases and J dropped 0; count of bases not matched to a gene: 7. Germline loops: CDR1 SGDLS, CDR2 YYNGEE. The CDR3 sequence is 16 residues long. The CDR3 reads CASSGRLAASTDTQYF. CDR3 coding DNA: TGTGCCAGCAGCGGGAGACTAGCCGCTAGCACAGATACGCAGTATTTT.

In regard to this clone: The sample holds other DNA sequences that translate to the same CDR3. This chain uses TRBV9 with TRBJ2-1; possible D gene TRBD1, 5 bases. V shed 0 bases and J shed 7 bases, with 8 bases lying between them. This CDR3 spans 13 amino acids. In germline, CDR1 is SGDLS, CDR2 YYNGEE. The CDR3 loop reads CASSVGSGNEQFF. CDR3 bases: TGTGCCAGCAGCGTAGGTTCAGGGAATGAGCAGTTCTTC.

The count of this clone is one. CDR3 residues: CASSWQQSYEQYF. CDR3 DNA sequence: TGTGCCAGCAGTTGGCAACAGAGCTACGAGCAGTACTTC. The gene calls are TRBV27 and TRBJ2-7; D remains ambiguous. The germline V and J ends were trimmed by 4 bases and 3 bases, with 10 bases remaining between them. The germline gives CDR1 MNHEY, CDR2 SMNVEV (reference sequence). This CDR3 is built from 13 residues.

This chain connects TRBV4-1 to TRBJ2-1, with 8 nucleotides matching TRBD2. CDR3 length equals 14 residues. Trimming took 4 bases from V and 2 from J; bases not matched to a gene: 1. Germline CDR1 reads MGHRA; CDR2 reads YSYEKL. The CDR3 DNA sequence: TGCGCCAGCAGCCCGGGGGGGGCCTACAATGAGCAGTTCTTC. Its translation is CASSPGGAYNEQFF.

The V gene is TRBV10-3, the J gene TRBJ1-1; D gene uncertain. Germline values: CDR1 ENHRY, CDR2 SYGVKD. This CDR3 is built from 13 residues. Trimming removed 6 bases at V and 7 bases at J, with 15 bases between. CDR3 DNA sequence: TGTGCCATCAGCCCAGTTGGTGCCTTTGAAGCTTTCTTT. This sequence encodes CAISPVGAFEAFF.

The rearrangement joins TRBV6-5 to TRBJ2-2, with 10 bases aligning to TRBD1. From germline, CDR1 is MNHEY and CDR2 SVGAGI. This CDR3 is 14 amino acids long. J was trimmed by 7 bases and V by 6 bases; bases with no gene match: 5. CDR3 sequence (DNA): TGTGCCAGCAGGGGACAGGGGTTAGGCGGGGAGCTGTTTTTT. This translates into CASRGQGLGGELFF.

The chain employs TRBV7-9 and TRBJ2-1; 8 bases map to TRBD1. CDR3 size: 15 residues. Trimming removed 5 bases from V and 10 bases from J; junction bases left unmatched: 13. The germline gives CDR1 SEHNR, CDR2 FQNEAQ (reference sequence). The CDR3 protein is CASSPLWTGPREQFF. The DNA of the CDR3 is TGTGCCAGCAGCCCACTTTGGACAGGGCCGAGGGAGCAGTTCTTC.

The chain couples TRBV12-2 to TRBJ2-2; the table names TRBD2, a call not compared with the DNA. TRBV12-2 is a pseudogene locus. The CDR3 extends over 17 amino acids. CDR3 amino acids: CASRLSLAGGRTGELFF. The CDR3 DNA reads TGTGCAAGTCGCTTAAGTCTAGCGGGAGGTCGCACCGGGGAGCTGTTTTTT.

This clone has more than one count but fewer than ten. The chain uses TRBV30 and TRBJ2-1; D unresolved. Germline values: CDR1 GTSNPN, CDR2 SVGIG (reference sequence). The CDR3 is made up of 13 amino acids. Trimming removed 0 bases at V and 6 bases at J, with 9 bases between. The CDR3 spells CAWSVAPINEQFF. CDR3 DNA: TGTGCCTGGAGTGTAGCCCCCATCAATGAGCAGTTCTTC. Filled out from reference TRBV30 and TRBJ2-1, the complete variable domain reads SQTIHQWPATLVQPVGSPLSLECTVEGTSNPNLYWYRQAAGRGLQLLFYSVGIGQISSEVPQNLSASRPQDRQFILSSKKLLLSDSGFYLCAWSVAPINEQFFGPGTRLTVL.

The chain is built from TRBV19 and TRBJ1-1; D uncertain. Per the germline V gene, CDR1 is LNHDA and CDR2 is SQIVND (reference sequence). The CDR3 is 13 residues long. The V gene lost 3 bases and the J gene lost 2 bases, with 7 bases spanning the gap. Here the CDR3 DNA reads TGTGCCAGTAGTATGGGCAGTAACACTGAAGCTTTCTTT. Translation gives CASSMGSNTEAFF.

The chain couples TRBV7-2 to TRBJ1-2; D is unclear. The ends were cut back, 5 bases at V and 2 bases at J, with 15 bases in the middle. Germline loops: CDR1 SGHTA, CDR2 FQGNSA. The CDR3 is made up of 15 amino acids. As DNA, the CDR3 is TGTGCCAGCAGCGCAATAGCGGGCCGCAACTATGGCTACACCTTC. Residues: CASSAIAGRNYGYTF.

V usage is TRBV7-8 and J usage is TRBJ2-5, with 8 bases lining up with TRBD1. With V trimmed by 0 bases and J by 2 bases, 2 bases remained unmatched. The germline CDR1 and CDR2 sequences are SGHVS and FQNEAQ. CDR3 size: 15 residues. The CDR3 DNA reads as TGTGCCAGCAGCTTAGCCGGGACAGGTCAAGAGACCCAGTACTTC. It translates to CASSLAGTGQETQYF.

V is TRBV7-2 and J is TRBJ1-2; D is undetermined. V lost 4 bases and J 2 bases, leaving 8 bases between the germline ends. The CDR3 is 13 amino acids. Germline V lookup: CDR1 SGHTA, CDR2 FQGNSA. CDR3 protein: CASSSGVNYGYTF. CDR3 nucleotides: TGTGCCAGCAGCTCCGGGGTAAACTATGGCTACACCTTC.

The CDR3 here is CASSYAHEQYF. As DNA, the CDR3 is TGTGCCAGCAGTTACGCGCACGAGCAGTACTTC. The chain is built from TRBV6-2 or TRBV6-3 and TRBJ2-7; D is unresolved. The CDR3 covers 11 residues. Germline V CDR1 and CDR2: MNHEY, SVGEGT. V dropped 2 bases and J dropped 5 bases, with 4 bases sitting between them.

This clone was detected only once. This chain uses TRBV6-5 with TRBJ1-5, with a possible D match to TRBD1 (6 bases). Trimming left V 5 bases short and J 1 base short, with 12 bases between. Germline V lookup: CDR1 MNHEY, CDR2 SVGAGI. The CDR3 runs 15 residues. The CDR3 DNA is TGTGCCAGCAGTATGGTGGGGGCGAGCAATCAGCCCCAGCATTTT. Residues: CASSMVGASNQPQHF.

The chain links TRBV6-5 to TRBJ1-3, with 7 positions matching TRBD1. Germline V gene data show CDR1 as MNHEY and CDR2 as SVGAGI. The CDR3 extends over 15 amino acids. Losses at the gene ends were 5 bases for V and 4 bases for J; bases not matched to a gene: 8. CDR3 sequence reads: CASSPLRTGGNTIYF. The CDR3 nucleotides are TGTGCCAGCAGTCCTCTTCGGACAGGAGGAAACACCATATATTTT.

In this sample, this clone turned up once. V and J are TRBV3-1 (or the pseudogene TRBV3-2) and TRBJ1-6, with D tentatively TRBD1 (6 bases). V was cut by 1 base and J by 7 bases, with 8 bases left in between. Per germline, CDR1 LGHDT and CDR2 YNNKEL (reference sequence). The CDR3 contains 14 residues. The CDR3 DNA reads as TGTGCCAGCAGCCAAGGCAGGGGCAATTCACCCCTCCACTTT. Its translation: CASSQGRGNSPLHF.

This clone occurred once. Other DNA variants within this sample encode the same CDR3. The rearrangement links TRBV7-2 to TRBJ1-6; 9 nucleotides match TRBD1. V gave up 5 bases and J gave up 4 bases; unmatched junction bases: 3. Per germline, CDR1 SGHTA and CDR2 FQGNSA. CDR3 length: 15 residues. The CDR3 bases are TGTGCCAGCAGCCTTGGACAGGGGTATAATTCACCCCTCCACTTT. Protein product: CASSLGQGYNSPLHF.

The chain recombines TRBV30 with TRBJ1-4, with 8 bases fitting TRBD1. V lost 2 bases and J lost 7; bases outside the gene matches: 6. The CDR3 sequence is 14 residues long. Germline V gene data show CDR1 as GTSNPN and CDR2 as SVGIG (reference sequence). CDR3 region: CAWSPQGALEKLFF. The CDR3 nucleotides are TGTGCCTGGAGTCCTCAGGGGGCTCTTGAAAAACTGTTTTTT.

CDR3 loop: CASSQQGVALEIGELFF. CDR3 bases: TGCGCCAGCAGCCAACAGGGGGTCGCCTTAGAAATCGGGGAGCTGTTTTTT. The chain employs TRBV4-1 and TRBJ2-2, with 7 positions matching TRBD1. The V segment lost 2 bases and the J segment 7 bases; nucleotides outside the gene matches: 13. This CDR3 region has 17 residues. Germline CDR1 reads MGHRA; CDR2 reads YSYEKL.

This clone appeared once. V and J are TRBV5-1 and TRBJ2-7; 11 bases fit TRBD2. V lost 0 bases to trimming and J lost 6 bases; unmatched junction nucleotides: 2. Germline CDR1 SGHRS, CDR2 YFSETQ. The CDR3 length is 14 residues. The CDR3 DNA sequence: TGCGCCAGCAGCTTGGCCCTAGCGGGGGGCGAGCAGTACTTC. This sequence encodes CASSLALAGGEQYF.

The chain joins TRBV27 to TRBJ1-2; maybe TRBD1 (6 bases). Germline values: CDR1 MNHEY, CDR2 SMNVEV (reference sequence). This CDR3 contains 15 residues. Trimming pared 6 bases from V and 5 bases from J, leaving 19 bases between. The CDR3, as DNA: TGTGCCAGCAGACATGGGCCAGGGGAGGGTTATGGCTACACCTTC. This sequence encodes CASRHGPGEGYGYTF.

This chain links TRBV15 with TRBJ1-1; 11 bases fit TRBD1. The germline V gene encodes CDR1 LNHNV and CDR2 YYDKDF (reference sequence). The CDR3 is made up of 15 amino acids. The junction had 9 bases not matched to a gene; V was cut back by 10 bases and J by 2 bases. The CDR3 sequence: CAISRDRGGNTEAFF. CDR3 nucleotides: TGTGCCATCTCTAGGGACAGGGGGGGAAACACTGAAGCTTTCTTT. Full variable domain (outside the CDR3, taken from reference TRBV15 and TRBJ1-1): DAMVIQNPRYQVTQFGKPVTLSCSQTLNHNVMYWYQQKSSQAPKLLFHYYDKDFNNEADTPDNFQSRRPNTSFCFLDIRSPGLGDTAMYLCAISRDRGGNTEAFFGQGTRLTVV.

The chain joins TRBV28 to TRBJ1-2; 9 bases line up with TRBD1. CDR3 size: 13 residues. Germline-derived CDR1 and CDR2 are MDHEN and SYDVKM. Trimming took 8 bases from V and 6 from J; bases not matched to a gene: 7. The CDR3 sequence: CASVDRGSDGYTF. CDR3 bases: TGTGCCAGCGTGGACAGGGGTTCGGATGGCTACACCTTC.

The chain employs TRBV4-2 and TRBJ2-2; 8 bases align to TRBD2. This CDR3 contains 16 residues. Germline V gene data show CDR1 as LGHNA and CDR2 as YNFKEQ. The V gene end was trimmed by 4 bases and the J gene end by 5 bases; junction bases not matched to a gene: 9. The CDR3 reads CASSPSGLDLTGELFF. The CDR3 region has the DNA TGTGCCAGCAGCCCTTCGGGACTAGACCTAACCGGGGAGCTGTTTTTT.

This chain joins TRBV30 and TRBJ2-2; maybe TRBD2 (6 bases). V was trimmed by 3 bases and J by 6 bases, leaving 14 bases between them. CDR1 and CDR2 (germline): GTSNPN, SVGIG (reference sequence). The CDR3 contains 14 residues. The CDR3 spells CAWRGGALAGELFF. DNA for the CDR3: TGTGCCTGGAGGGGCGGGGCTTTGGCCGGGGAGCTGTTTTTT.

J is TRBJ2-1 and V is TRBV27; 8 bases agree with TRBD2. CDR1 is MNHEY and CDR2 is SMNVEV in the germline V gene (reference sequence). The length of the CDR3 is 16 residues. The trim removed 3 bases at V and 1 base at J, leaving 5 bases unmatched. The CDR3 protein is CASSLSTSASYNEQFF. In DNA, the CDR3 is TGTGCCAGCAGTTTGTCGACTAGCGCGTCCTACAATGAGCAGTTCTTC.

There are many counts of this clone. The chain has TRBV30 and TRBJ1-4; TRBD1 matches at 7 bases. The ends lost 2 bases at V and 0 bases at J; junction bases unmatched: 3. CDR1 GTSNPN and CDR2 SVGIG come from the germline V gene (reference sequence). This CDR3 contains 15 residues. CDR3 in DNA: TGTGCCTGGAGTAACGGACAGGCAACTAATGAAAAACTGTTTTTT. It yields the protein CAWSNGQATNEKLFF.